The T cell receptor (beta chain) described here comes from a study of monozygotic twins with inflammatory bowel disease. Study conclusions and caveats: Twins classed as concordant or discordant showed no difference in repertoire similarity, possibly from limited power. The sharing of clonotypes with others was lower in IBD patients than in healthy twins, especially with disease activity.

Each TCR library used 3500 ng of total RNA. A 6-nucleotide sample barcode was carried by the UMIs, which template switching added. TCRdb re-called the 5' RACE reads, yielding one record per CDR3 amino acid sequence without DNA. Its table lists about 210,000 distinct CDR3 sequences. A word on this clonotype: The antigen is undetermined.

Sequencing used blood. The origin of this receptor is a human donor with ulcerative colitis or Crohn's disease, or a healthy co-twin of an affected twin (not recorded which).

The CDR3 is CASSEVGSYEQYF. This chain connects TRBV27 to TRBJ2-7; TCRdb outputs TRBD2, but without DNA this stays unchecked. From germline, CDR1 is MNHEY and CDR2 SMNVEV (reference sequence). The CDR3 sequence is 13 residues long.